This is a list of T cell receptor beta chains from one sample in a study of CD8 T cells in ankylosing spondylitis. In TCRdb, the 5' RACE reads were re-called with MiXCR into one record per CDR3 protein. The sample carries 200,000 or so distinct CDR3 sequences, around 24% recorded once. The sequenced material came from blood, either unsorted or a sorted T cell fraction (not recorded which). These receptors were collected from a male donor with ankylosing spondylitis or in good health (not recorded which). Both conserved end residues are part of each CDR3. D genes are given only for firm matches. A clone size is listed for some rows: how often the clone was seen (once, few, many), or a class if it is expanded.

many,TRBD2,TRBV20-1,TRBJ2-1,TGCAGTGCTAGAGATGGGACTAGCGCGAGCTCCTACAATGAGCAGTTCTTC,CSARDGTSASSYNEQFF
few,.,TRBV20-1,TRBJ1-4,TGCAGTGCTAGCCTAGGGGGAGGTAATGAAAAACTGTTTTTT,CSASLGGGNEKLFF
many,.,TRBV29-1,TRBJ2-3,TGCAGCATGTCAGGGGGCACAGATACGCAGTATTTT,CSMSGGTDTQYF
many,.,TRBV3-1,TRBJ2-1,TGTGCCAGCAGCCAAGATTCCATGGGGTACAATGAGCAGTTCTTC,CASSQDSMGYNEQFF
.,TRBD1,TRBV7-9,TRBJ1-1,TGTGCCAGCAGCTTATCCCCGGGACAGACCGAAGCTTTCTTT,CASSLSPGQTEAFF
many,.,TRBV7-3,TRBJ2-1,TGTGCCAGCAGCTTAACGGGCGGGGCTCCTTCAAGCTCCTACAATGAGCAGTTCTTC,CASSLTGGAPSSSYNEQFF
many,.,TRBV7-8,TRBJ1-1,TGTGCCAGCAGCTTAGCGCCAGGGAGAACTGAAGCTTTCTTT,CASSLAPGRTEAFF
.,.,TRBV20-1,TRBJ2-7,TGCAGTGCTAGATCCGGGACCCCCATGGACGAGCAGTACTTC,CSARSGTPMDEQYF
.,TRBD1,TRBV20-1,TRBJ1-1,TGCAGTGCTAGGGACTCGACAGGGTACGGGGCTTTCTTT,CSARDSTGYGAFF
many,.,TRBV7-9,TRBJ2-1,TGTGCCAGCAACAAACGGGCGGGACCAGCCTACAATGAGCAGTTCTTC,CASNKRAGPAYNEQFF
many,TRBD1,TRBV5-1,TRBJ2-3,TGCGCCAGCAGCTTGGGGGACAGGGGAAGCACAGATACGCAGTATTTT,CASSLGDRGSTDTQYF
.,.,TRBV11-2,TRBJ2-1,TGTGCCAGCAGCCCGACTCGGCTTGAGCAGTTCTTC,CASSPTRLEQFF
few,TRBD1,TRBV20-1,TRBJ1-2,TGCAGTGCTAGCGGGTGGACAGGGCCCTATGGCTACACCTTC,CSASGWTGPYGYTF
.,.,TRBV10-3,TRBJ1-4,TGTGCCATCAGTGAGGGAACTAATGAAAAACTGTTTTTT,CAISEGTNEKLFF
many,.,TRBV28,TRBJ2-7,TGTGCCAGCAGCTGGGGCCAGGGTCTCGAGCAGTACTTC,CASSWGQGLEQYF
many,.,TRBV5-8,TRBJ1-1,TGTGCCAGCAGGCGAGGGGGGCGCGACACTGAAGCTTTCTTT,CASRRGGRDTEAFF
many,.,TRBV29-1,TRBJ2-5,TGCAGCGTTGGGCCCAAGAAAGAGACCCAGTACTTC,CSVGPKKETQYF
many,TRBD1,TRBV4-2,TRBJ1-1,TGTGCCAGCAGCCAAGGGACAGGGAAGACTGACACTGAAGCTTTCTTT,CASSQGTGKTDTEAFF
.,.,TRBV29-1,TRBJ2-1,TGCAGCGTTGTTTGGAGAAGCTCCTACAATGAGCAGTTCTTC,CSVVWRSSYNEQFF
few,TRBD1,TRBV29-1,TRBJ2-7,TGCAGCGTTACCCCCGGGACAGGGGTTACCGAGCAGTACTTC,CSVTPGTGVTEQYF
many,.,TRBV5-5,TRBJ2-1,TGTGCCAGCAGCTTGTCAGGGGTTAGCTCCTACAATGAGCAGTTCTTC,CASSLSGVSSYNEQFF
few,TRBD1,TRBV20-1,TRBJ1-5,TGCAGTGCACTGAGTGCTCCGCCAGGGGGGTATAGCAATCAGCCCCAGCATTTT,CSALSAPPGGYSNQPQHF
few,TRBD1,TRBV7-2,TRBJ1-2,TGTGCCAGCAGCTCCTTGCCGGGACAGAGCTATGGCTACACCTTC,CASSSLPGQSYGYTF